The 19 T cell receptor beta chains presented below share a single source sample, sequenced in a study of T cell repertoires in ileal Crohn's disease. Some clones are missing from TCRdb's copy, which holds only in-frame ones; the method was immunoSEQ multiplex PCR. The repertoire has about 5,000 clones, approximately 80% of them found once; the top ten carry over 9.5%. The specimen was ileal tissue. The origin of the receptors is an adult with Crohn's disease.

The chain combines TRBV6-6 with TRBJ1-4; D ambiguous. The CDR3 spans 14 residues. Per germline, CDR1 MNHNY and CDR2 SVGAGI (reference sequence). Between the trimmed V and J ends, which lost 5 bases and 0 bases, there was a span of 7 bases. CDR3 amino acids: CASSPQSTNEKLFF. The CDR3 DNA follows: TGTGCCAGCAGTCCCCAGTCAACTAATGAAAAACTGTTTTTT.

This clone was found once. The CDR3 protein is CASSPGRGLAGATFYEQYF. For the CDR3, the DNA is TGTGCCAGCAGCCCCGGAAGGGGACTAGCGGGGGCCACATTCTACGAGCAGTACTTC. This rearrangement joins TRBV11-2 to TRBJ2-7; 14 bases align to TRBD2. CDR1 and CDR2 from the germline V gene are SGHAT and FQNNGV. The CDR3 extends over 19 amino acids. The V and J ends lost 5 bases and 3 bases, in that order; junction bases with no gene match: 15.

V and J are TRBV27 and TRBJ2-7; TRBD1 agrees at 10 bases. Unmatched junction bases numbered 8, after V lost 4 bases and J lost 2 bases. The CDR3 runs 16 residues. Germline assignment: CDR1 MNHEY and CDR2 SMNVEV (reference sequence). DNA of the CDR3: TGTGCCAGCAGTTACCATTCCGGGACAGGGGCCTACGAGCAGTACTTC. Its translation: CASSYHSGTGAYEQYF.

This chain connects TRBV5-1 to TRBJ1-4; TRBD1 might be the D (6 bases). The CDR3 has 16 residues. Deletions cut 0 bases from V and 4 bases from J, with 13 bases between. The V gene's germline CDR1 is SGHRS and CDR2 YFSETQ. The CDR3 DNA sequence: TGCGCCAGCAGCTTGGGTGACAGGATCTTTAATGAAAAACTGTTTTTT. Its translation: CASSLGDRIFNEKLFF.

This sequence joins TRBV7-2 and TRBJ1-3; D is perhaps TRBD1 (6 bases). The CDR3 spans 15 residues. The ends were cut back, 4 bases at V and 2 bases at J, with 12 bases in the middle. In germline, CDR1 is SGHTA, CDR2 FQGNSA. In DNA, the CDR3 is TGTGCCAGCAGCTCACAGGGAGTTGCTGGAAACACCATATATTTT. Translation: CASSSQGVAGNTIYF.

The chain is built from TRBV4-1 and TRBJ2-7, with 10 bases identical to TRBD1. The length of the CDR3 is 15 residues. The V gene end was trimmed by 4 bases and the J gene end by 5 bases; junction bases not matched to a gene: 8. Germline V CDR1 and CDR2: MGHRA, YSYEKL. The CDR3 DNA sequence: TGCGCCAGCAGCCTTGATCCGACAGGGGGCAACGAGCAGTACTTC. It codes for CASSLDPTGGNEQYF.

This sequence joins TRBV7-2 and TRBJ1-5; D perhaps matches TRBD1 (5 bases). V lost 1 base, J lost 3 bases, and 13 bases lay in between. The CDR3 is 16 amino acids. The germline V gene has CDR1 SGHTA and CDR2 FQGNSA. CDR3 bases: TGTGCCAGCAGCTTAGGTTCAGGGAATTACAATCAGCCCCAGCATTTT. This encodes CASSLGSGNYNQPQHF.

CDR3 loop: CASSFRGPYGYTF. CDR3 DNA sequence: TGTGCCAGCAGTTTTAGGGGGCCCTATGGCTACACCTTC. V is TRBV27 and J is TRBJ1-2, with 7 bases aligning to TRBD1. Per germline, CDR1 MNHEY and CDR2 SMNVEV (reference sequence). This CDR3 comprises 13 residues. V was pared by 3 bases and J by 4 bases, with 2 bases of the junction left unmatched.

The gene calls are TRBV18 and TRBJ1-1; TRBD1 might be the D (6 bases). The CDR3 extends over 14 amino acids. Trimming left V 6 bases short and J 0 bases short, with 11 bases between. Germline V gives CDR1 KGHSH, CDR2 LQKENI. As DNA, the CDR3 is TGTGCCAGCTCTCTTCAGGGGCTGAACACTGAAGCTTTCTTT. Residues: CASSLQGLNTEAFF.

With respect to this clone: Other DNA sequences in the same sample also yield this CDR3. The V and J genes are TRBV30 and TRBJ1-5, with unresolved D. CDR1 GTSNPN and CDR2 SVGIG come from the germline V gene (reference sequence). This CDR3 region has 14 residues. V was clipped by 0 bases and J by 2 bases, with 8 bases between them. CDR3 DNA sequence: TGTGCCTGGAGTGTACGAGGTGGCAATCAGCCCCAGCATTTT. Translating it yields CAWSVRGGNQPQHF.

This chain joins TRBV19 and TRBJ1-1; D possibly corresponds to TRBD1 (6 bases). The V end was cut by 3 bases, the J end by 10 bases, with 15 bases between. The CDR3 covers 13 residues. The germline gives CDR1 LNHDA, CDR2 SQIVND (reference sequence). This CDR3 reads CASSIGTQSSAFF. The CDR3 coding sequence is TGTGCCAGTAGTATCGGGACACAAAGTTCAGCTTTCTTT. The whole variable domain, filled in from reference TRBV19 and TRBJ1-1, reads DGGITQSPKYLFRKEGQNVTLSCEQNLNHDAMYWYRQDPGQGLRLIYYSQIVNDFQKGDIAEGYSVSREKKESFPLTVTSAQKNPTAFYLCASSIGTQSSAFFGQGTRLTVV.

This chain joins TRBV5-1 and TRBJ2-3; D gene unclear. Germline CDR1 reads SGHRS; CDR2 reads YFSETQ. This CDR3 spans 15 amino acids. With 0 bases removed from V and 0 bases from J, the gap between germline ends came to 8 bases. CDR3 nucleotide sequence: TGCGCCAGCAGCTTGGACAGCTATAGCACAGATACGCAGTATTTT. Translated, it gives CASSLDSYSTDTQYF.

The J gene is TRBJ1-1, the V gene TRBV6-5; 8 bases align to TRBD1. Trimming took 0 bases from V and 4 from J; bases not matched to a gene: 1. CDR3 length: 14 residues. The germline CDR1 and CDR2 sequences are MNHEY and SVGAGI. The CDR3 reads CASSYSTGGTEAFF. Written as DNA, the CDR3 is TGTGCCAGCAGTTACTCAACAGGGGGCACTGAAGCTTTCTTT.

The chain is built from TRBV18 and TRBJ2-2; 8 bases fit TRBD1. Germline trimming cut 8 bases from V and 4 bases from J; bases unmatched to any gene: 9. Germline values: CDR1 KGHSH, CDR2 LQKENI. The CDR3 extends over 15 amino acids. The CDR3 protein is CASQEGQGSTGELFF. In nucleotides, the CDR3 is TGTGCCAGCCAAGAAGGACAGGGTAGCACCGGGGAGCTGTTTTTT. The entire variable domain, with the rest obtained from reference TRBV18 and TRBJ2-2, is as follows: NAGVMQNPRHLVRRRGQEARLRCSPMKGHSHVYWYRQLPEEGLKFMVYLQKENIIDESGMPKERFSAEFPKEGPSILRIQQVVRGDSAAYFCASQEGQGSTGELFFGEGSRLTVL.

Here the CDR3 reads CASSILRGQGSTEAFF. DNA of the CDR3: TGTGCCAGTAGTATCCTCAGGGGGCAGGGGAGCACTGAAGCTTTCTTT. The rearrangement uses TRBV19 and TRBJ1-1, with 8 bases lining up with TRBD1. The CDR3 runs to 16 residues. V lost 3 bases, J lost 4 bases, and 10 bases stayed unmatched. The germline gives CDR1 LNHDA, CDR2 SQIVND (reference sequence).

This clone appeared once. The chain links TRBV10-2 to TRBJ1-2; D might be TRBD1 (6 bases). This CDR3 has 13 residues. The V gene lost 6 bases and the J gene lost 3 bases, with 11 bases spanning the gap. Germline loops: CDR1 WSHSY, CDR2 SAAADI. CDR3 in DNA: TGCGCCAGCAGGCCAGGGGAAGACTATGGCTACACCTTC. This gives the protein CASRPGEDYGYTF.

This clone was seen a few times. The V gene is TRBV5-1, the J gene TRBJ1-4, with unresolved D. V was cut by 5 bases and J by 8 bases, with 19 bases left in between. Germline CDR1 SGHRS, CDR2 YFSETQ. CDR3 size: 15 residues. CDR3 coding DNA: TGCGCCAGCAGTTCCACCGGTGGTGAGGTGGAAAAACTGTTTTTT. Translation gives CASSSTGGEVEKLFF.

The chain recombines TRBV6-5 with TRBJ1-5; 12 nucleotides line up with TRBD1. The germline gives CDR1 MNHEY, CDR2 SVGAGI. J lost 4 bases, V lost 4 bases, and 2 bases had no gene match. CDR3 size: 15 residues. DNA of the CDR3: TGTGCCAGCAGTTCGGGACAGGGGGCTAATCAGCCCCAGCATTTT. Amino acid sequence: CASSSGQGANQPQHF.

The chain links TRBV6-5 to TRBJ1-5; D gene ambiguous. The germline gives CDR1 MNHEY, CDR2 SVGAGI. V lost 6 bases to trimming and J lost 4 bases, with 10 bases between them. The CDR3 spans 13 residues. CDR3 DNA: TGTGCCAGCAGGGAGTACGGGAATCAGCCCCAGCATTTT. Protein: CASREYGNQPQHF.